This passage covers 16 T cell receptor beta chains from one sample sequenced in a study of cytotoxic CD8 clonotypes in ibrutinib-treated CLL. The assay was immunoSEQ multiplex PCR, and TCRdb's table has in-frame clones only and misses some. The table shows over 40,000 clones, with less than 85% occurring only once. The starting material was PBMCs, obtained after 24 months of ibrutinib treatment. The receptors here all came from a human donor with chronic lymphocytic leukemia.

The chain links TRBV18 to TRBJ2-2; D gene ambiguous. Trimming cost V 5 bases and J 5 bases, with 12 bases left between them. This CDR3 has 14 amino acids. Germline-derived CDR1 and CDR2 are KGHSH and LQKENI. CDR3 bases: TGTGCCAGCTCAGTGATAGAAGATACCGGGGAGCTGTTTTTT. Protein sequence: CASSVIEDTGELFF. Using reference TRBV18 and TRBJ2-2 for the parts outside the CDR3, the full variable domain is NAGVMQNPRHLVRRRGQEARLRCSPMKGHSHVYWYRQLPEEGLKFMVYLQKENIIDESGMPKERFSAEFPKEGPSILRIQQVVRGDSAAYFCASSVIEDTGELFFGEGSRLTVL.

The chain recombines TRBV9 with TRBJ1-2; D call uncertain. Germline CDR1 reads SGDLS; CDR2 reads YYNGEE. The V and J ends lost 4 bases and 3 bases respectively, with 13 bases between them. The CDR3 extends over 14 amino acids. CDR3 sequence (DNA): TGTGCCAGCAGCAGCCGCGGATTTCACTATGGCTACACCTTC. Amino acid sequence: CASSSRGFHYGYTF.

The genes are TRBV5-1 and TRBJ2-2, with a weak D call TRBD2 (5 bases). V dropped 4 bases and J dropped 0 bases, with 10 bases sitting between them. The germline V gene encodes CDR1 SGHRS and CDR2 YFSETQ. The CDR3 contains 15 residues. The CDR3 region is CASSLSAANTGELFF. The CDR3 coding sequence is TGCGCCAGCAGCCTTAGCGCGGCGAACACCGGGGAGCTGTTTTTT.

Comments on this clone: The CDR3 does not close with the conserved phenylalanine or tryptophan, likely indicating a read error. Because the CDR3's place on the DNA is in doubt, the DNA is left out and the CDR3 is given as listed by TCRdb. This chain uses TRBV21-1 with TRBJ1-2. TRBV21-1 is marked as a pseudogene. The CDR3 is made up of 14 amino acids, end residues included. The CDR3 is CASNCLIFAHHPCA.

J is TRBJ2-7 and V is TRBV30, with 8 bases identical to TRBD1. V dropped 1 base and J dropped 0; count of bases not matched to a gene: 5. The CDR3 contains 15 residues. Germline CDR1 reads GTSNPN; CDR2 reads SVGIG (reference sequence). For the CDR3, the DNA is TGTGCCTGGAGTGGCGGACAGGGAGGCTCCTACGAGCAGTACTTC. The encoded protein is CAWSGGQGGSYEQYF.

The chain joins TRBV29-1 to TRBJ2-2; perhaps TRBD2 as D (6 bases). The V and J ends lost 6 bases and 1 base respectively, with 15 bases between them. The CDR3 contains 15 residues. CDR1 and CDR2 from the germline V gene are SQVTM and ANQGSEA. DNA for the CDR3: TGCAGCGTCAAAACCGGGACTCTGAACACCGGGGAGCTGTTTTTT. This codes for CSVKTGTLNTGELFF.

This chain connects TRBV30 to TRBJ2-6; perhaps TRBD1 as D (6 bases). Germline V CDR1 and CDR2: GTSNPN, SVGIG (reference sequence). The CDR3 spans 16 residues. Trimming pared 4 bases from V and 4 bases from J, leaving 17 bases between. CDR3 sequence (DNA): TGTGCCTGGATGCCAGGGGAAGTTTTCGGGGCCAACGTCCTGACTTTC. It translates to CAWMPGEVFGANVLTF.

This clone occurred once. J is TRBJ2-5 and V is TRBV5-1; possibly TRBD2 for D (6 bases). Germline V lookup: CDR1 SGHRS, CDR2 YFSETQ. The CDR3 is made up of 13 amino acids. V was trimmed by 5 bases and J by 4 bases, leaving 12 bases between them. CDR3: CASRVAGGETQYF. The CDR3 nucleotides are TGCGCCAGCAGAGTAGCCGGGGGAGAGACCCAGTACTTC. Together with reference TRBV5-1 and TRBJ2-5, the CDR3 gives the full variable domain: KAGVTQTPRYLIKTRGQQVTLSCSPISGHRSVSWYQQTPGQGLQFLFEYFSETQRNKGNFPGRFSGRQFSNSRSEMNVSTLELGDSALYLCASRVAGGETQYFGPGTRLLVL.

V and J are TRBV5-6 and TRBJ2-7; TRBD2 agrees at 7 bases. Per germline, CDR1 SGHDT and CDR2 YYEEEE. J gave up 3 bases and V 2 bases, and 8 bases lay outside the gene matches. This CDR3 contains 15 residues. CDR3: CASSLLGGRGYEQYF. CDR3 in DNA: TGTGCCAGCAGCTTACTAGGTGGGAGGGGCTACGAGCAGTACTTC.

The rearrangement uses TRBV7-9 and TRBJ2-1; TRBD2 is a possible D gene (5 bases). Trimming stripped 7 bases from V and 5 bases from J, with 12 bases between. Germline-derived CDR1 and CDR2 are SEHNR and FQNEAQ (reference sequence). This CDR3 is 13 amino acids long. Written as DNA, the CDR3 is TGTGCCAGCAAAAGGGAGTGGGACAATGAGCAGTTCTTC. Its translation is CASKREWDNEQFF.

This chain connects TRBV7-2 to TRBJ2-1, with D maybe TRBD2 (5 bases). This CDR3 has 16 residues. V was clipped by 5 bases and J by 3 bases, with 17 bases between them. CDR1 SGHTA and CDR2 FQGNSA come from the germline V gene. The CDR3 is CASSPSPPPFYNEQFF. The CDR3 DNA reads as TGTGCCAGCAGCCCTAGCCCCCCTCCGTTCTACAATGAGCAGTTCTTC.

The genes are TRBV11-2 and TRBJ2-3, with 9 bases fitting TRBD1. Germline V CDR1 and CDR2: SGHAT, FQNNGV. The trim removed 0 bases at V and 4 bases at J, leaving 5 bases unmatched. There are 16 residues in the CDR3. The CDR3 sequence: CASSLEGTGSPDTQYF. DNA of the CDR3: TGTGCCAGCAGCTTAGAAGGGACAGGGAGCCCAGATACGCAGTATTTT.

The V and J genes are TRBV6-4 and TRBJ2-3; 9 positions match TRBD2. V lost 4 bases to trimming and J lost 6 bases; unmatched junction nucleotides: 5. CDR3 length: 14 amino acids. Germline V lookup: CDR1 MRHNA, CDR2 SNTAGT. The chain's CDR3 is CASSALAGTDTQYF. The CDR3 DNA follows: TGTGCCAGCAGTGCCCTAGCGGGAACCGATACGCAGTATTTT.

The chain couples TRBV10-3 to TRBJ2-7, with 7 nucleotides matching TRBD1. CDR3 length equals 13 residues. CDR1 is ENHRY and CDR2 is SYGVKD in the germline V gene. J gave up 2 bases and V 5 bases, and 3 bases lay outside the gene matches. The CDR3 loop is CAISRDSTYEQYF. CDR3 DNA sequence: TGTGCCATCAGTCGGGACAGCACCTACGAGCAGTACTTC.

V is TRBV4-1 and J is TRBJ2-1; D possibly corresponds to TRBD2 (6 bases). V was pared by 4 bases and J by 9 bases, with 13 bases between. The CDR3 runs to 13 residues. CDR1 and CDR2 from the germline V gene are MGHRA and YSYEKL. The CDR3 region is CASSLIVRGEQFF. CDR3 DNA sequence: TGCGCCAGCAGCCTGATTGTGCGGGGTGAGCAGTTCTTC.

CDR3 amino acids: CAWSGLSYGYTF. In DNA form, the CDR3 reads TGTGCCTGGAGTGGACTGAGCTATGGCTACACCTTC. The chain has TRBV30 and TRBJ1-2; D gene ambiguous. Trimming stripped 1 base from V and 4 bases from J, with 7 bases between. Looked up from germline, CDR1 is GTSNPN and CDR2 is SVGIG (reference sequence). The CDR3 has 12 amino acids.